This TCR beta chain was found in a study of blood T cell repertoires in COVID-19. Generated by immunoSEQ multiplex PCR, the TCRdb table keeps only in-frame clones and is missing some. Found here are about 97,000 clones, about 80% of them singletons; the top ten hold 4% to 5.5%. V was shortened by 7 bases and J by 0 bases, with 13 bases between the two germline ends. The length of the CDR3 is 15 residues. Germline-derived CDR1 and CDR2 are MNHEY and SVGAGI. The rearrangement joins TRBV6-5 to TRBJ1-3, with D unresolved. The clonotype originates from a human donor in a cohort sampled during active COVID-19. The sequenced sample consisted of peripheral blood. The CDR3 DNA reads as TGTGCCAGCACCTTAGATGCGAGCTCTGGAAACACCATATATTTT. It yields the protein CASTLDASSGNTIYF.